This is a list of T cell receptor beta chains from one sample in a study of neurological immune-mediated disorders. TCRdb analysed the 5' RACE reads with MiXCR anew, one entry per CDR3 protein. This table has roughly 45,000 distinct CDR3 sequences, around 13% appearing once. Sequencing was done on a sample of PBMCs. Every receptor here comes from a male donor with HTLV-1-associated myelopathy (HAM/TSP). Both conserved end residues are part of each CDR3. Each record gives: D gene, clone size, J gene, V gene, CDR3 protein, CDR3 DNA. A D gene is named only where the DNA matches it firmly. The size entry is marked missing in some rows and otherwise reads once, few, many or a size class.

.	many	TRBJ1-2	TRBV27	CASSSYRNTGNYGYTF	TGTGCCAGCAGTTCATACCGCAATACAGGGAATTATGGCTACACCTTC
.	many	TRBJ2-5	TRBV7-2	CASSFYRDGETQYF	TGTGCCAGCAGCTTCTACAGGGACGGGGAGACCCAGTACTTC
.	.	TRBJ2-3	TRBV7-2	CASSLALRTDTQYF	TGTGCCAGCAGCTTAGCCCTGCGCACAGATACGCAGTATTTT
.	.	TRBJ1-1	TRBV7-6	CASSLAGSGPEAFF	TGTGCCAGCAGCTTAGCGGGGTCCGGGCCTGAAGCTTTCTTT
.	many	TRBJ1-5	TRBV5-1	CASSPQGLSNQPQHF	TGCGCCAGCAGCCCCCAGGGGCTTAGCAATCAGCCCCAGCATTTT
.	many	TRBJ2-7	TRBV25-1	CASSEWQASYEQYF	TGTGCCAGCAGTGAATGGCAAGCGTCCTACGAGCAGTACTTC
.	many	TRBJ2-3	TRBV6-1	CASEDSSTDTQYF	TGTGCCAGCGAAGATTCTAGCACAGATACGCAGTATTTT
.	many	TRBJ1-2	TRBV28	CASSLEGYGYTF	TGTGCCAGCAGTTTGGAGGGGTATGGCTACACCTTC
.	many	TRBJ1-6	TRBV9	CASSLTGYSPLHF	TGTGCCAGCAGTTTGACAGGTTATTCACCCCTCCACTTT
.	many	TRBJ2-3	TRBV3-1	CASSPTSDTQYF	TGTGCCAGCAGCCCAACATCAGATACGCAGTATTTT
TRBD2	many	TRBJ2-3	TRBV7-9	CASSGSSGRAQYF	TGTGCCAGCAGCGGGTCTAGCGGGCGTGCACAGTATTTT
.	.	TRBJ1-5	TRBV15	CATSRGLGGHNQPQHF	TGTGCCACCAGCAGAGGCCTAGGAGGACACAATCAGCCCCAGCATTTT
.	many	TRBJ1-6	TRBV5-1	CASSLEGGGGSPLHF	TGCGCCAGCAGCTTGGAGGGCGGGGGCGGCTCACCCCTCCACTTT
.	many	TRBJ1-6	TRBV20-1	CSARDGRGSRNSPLHF	TGCAGTGCTAGAGATGGACGGGGCTCAAGAAATTCACCCCTCCACTTT
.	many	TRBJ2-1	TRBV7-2	CASSPMASSEQFF	TGTGCCAGCAGCCCGATGGCTAGCAGTGAGCAGTTCTTC
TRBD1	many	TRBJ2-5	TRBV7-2	CASSSGTGGETQYF	TGTGCCAGCAGCTCCGGGACAGGGGGAGAGACCCAGTACTTC
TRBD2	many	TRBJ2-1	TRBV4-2	CASSHPGLAGGEQFF	TGTGCCAGCAGCCATCCTGGACTAGCGGGGGGTGAGCAGTTCTTC
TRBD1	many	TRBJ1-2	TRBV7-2	CASSPSTGGYYGYTF	TGTGCCAGCAGCCCTTCGACAGGGGGCTACTATGGCTACACCTTC
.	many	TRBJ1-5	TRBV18	CASSEQGGQPQHF	TGTGCCAGCTCAGAACAGGGCGGCCAGCCCCAGCATTTT
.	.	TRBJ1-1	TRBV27	CASSLLDGGSTEAFF	TGTGCCAGCAGTTTATTGGACGGAGGGTCCACTGAAGCTTTCTTT
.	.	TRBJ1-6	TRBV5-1	CANSLGVGSGSYNSPLHF	TGCGCAAACAGCTTGGGGGTTGGTTCAGGGTCCTATAATTCACCCCTCCACTTT
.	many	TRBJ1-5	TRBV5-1	CASSPGLLGQPQHF	TGCGCCAGCAGCCCAGGGTTACTCGGTCAGCCCCAGCATTTT
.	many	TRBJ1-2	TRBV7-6	CASSLEGKGPYGYTF	TGTGCCAGCAGCTTAGAGGGGAAGGGTCCTTATGGCTACACCTTC
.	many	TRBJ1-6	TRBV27	CASSLGGWDSPLHF	TGTGCCAGCAGTCTCGGGGGTTGGGATTCACCCCTCCACTTT
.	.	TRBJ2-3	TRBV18	CASSPVAGARSTDTQYF	TGTGCCAGCTCACCCGTTGCGGGGGCCCGCTCGACAGATACGCAGTATTTT
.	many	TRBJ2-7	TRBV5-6	CASSLGTGEQYF	TGTGCCAGCAGCTTAGGGACGGGGGAGCAGTACTTC
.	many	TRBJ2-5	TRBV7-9	CASSLAGAETQYF	TGTGCCAGCAGCTTAGCCGGGGCAGAGACCCAGTACTTC
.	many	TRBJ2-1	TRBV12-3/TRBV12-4	CASSFPPDNEQFF	TGTGCCAGCAGTTTCCCCCCAGACAATGAGCAGTTCTTC
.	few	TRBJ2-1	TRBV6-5	CASSYSILSPTKWRSRSYNEQFF	TGTGCCAGCAGTTACTCGATCCTTTCACCTACGAAGTGGCGGTCCCGTTCCTACAATGAGCAGTTCTTC
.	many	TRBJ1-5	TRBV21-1	CASSNPRTGGRQPQHF	TGTGCCAGCAGCAACCCCCGGACAGGGGGTAGACAGCCCCAGCATTTT
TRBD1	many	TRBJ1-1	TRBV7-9	CASSLVVGTGDTEAFF	TGTGCCAGCAGCTTAGTGGTCGGGACAGGGGACACTGAAGCTTTCTTT
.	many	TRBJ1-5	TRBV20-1	CSAWGDQGMTQPQHF	TGCAGTGCCTGGGGGGACCAGGGAATGACTCAGCCCCAGCATTTT
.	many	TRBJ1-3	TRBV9	CASSVAHTGNTIYF	TGTGCCAGCAGCGTAGCGCACACTGGAAACACCATATATTTT
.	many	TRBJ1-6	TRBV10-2	CASSESMGGLKSSPLHF	TGCGCCAGCAGTGAGTCGATGGGAGGGCTTAAGAGCTCACCCCTCCACTTT
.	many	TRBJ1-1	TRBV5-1	CASSGGIQSGGEEAFF	TGCGCCAGCAGCGGCGGTATTCAATCGGGGGGAGAAGAGGCTTTCTTT
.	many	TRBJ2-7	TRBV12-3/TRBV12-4	CASSPGTVAYEQYF	TGTGCCAGCAGTCCCGGGACGGTCGCCTACGAGCAGTACTTC
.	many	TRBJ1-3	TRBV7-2	CASSLGPTRGNTIYF	TGTGCCAGCAGCTTAGGCCCCACTCGGGGAAACACCATATATTTT
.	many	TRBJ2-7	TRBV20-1	CSAARDITYEQYF	TGCAGTGCTGCCCGGGACATAACCTACGAGCAGTACTTC
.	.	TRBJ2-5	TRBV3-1	CASSQDFRQETQYF	TGTGCCAGCAGCCAAGATTTTCGACAAGAGACCCAGTACTTC
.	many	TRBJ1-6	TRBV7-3	CASSFSDANSPLHF	TGTGCCAGCAGCTTTTCCGACGCCAATTCACCCCTCCACTTT
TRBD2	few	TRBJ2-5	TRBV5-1	CASSLPLILAGGVQETQYF	TGCGCCAGCAGCCTACCCCTGATATTAGCGGGGGGGGTACAAGAGACCCAGTACTTC
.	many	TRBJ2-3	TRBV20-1	CSASGVREGTDTQYF	TGCAGTGCTAGTGGGGTGAGGGAGGGCACAGATACGCAGTATTTT
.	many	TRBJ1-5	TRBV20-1	CSARGGTELYSNQPQHF	TGCAGTGCTAGGGGGGGAACAGAGCTCTATAGCAATCAGCCCCAGCATTTT
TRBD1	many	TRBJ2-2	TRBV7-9	CASSWGTDTGELFF	TGTGCCAGCAGTTGGGGGACAGACACCGGGGAGCTGTTTTTT
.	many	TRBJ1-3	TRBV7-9	CAKQEPSGNTIYF	TGTGCCAAACAGGAGCCGTCCGGAAACACCATATATTTT
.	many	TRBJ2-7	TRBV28	CASGAGASYEQYF	TGTGCCAGCGGGGCGGGGGCCTCCTACGAGCAGTACTTC
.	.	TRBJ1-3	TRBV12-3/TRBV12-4	CASSLGISSGNTIYF	TGTGCCAGCAGTTTAGGGATCAGCTCTGGAAACACCATATATTTT
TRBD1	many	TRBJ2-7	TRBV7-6	CASSPELDRGPPRFYEQYF	TGTGCCAGCAGCCCCGAGCTCGACAGGGGGCCTCCCAGATTCTACGAGCAGTACTTC
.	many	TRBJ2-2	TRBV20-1	CSALLDGNTGELFF	TGCAGTGCTCTCCTAGACGGAAACACCGGGGAGCTGTTTTTT
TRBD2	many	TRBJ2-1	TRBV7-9	CASTQASGYYNEQFF	TGTGCCAGCACCCAAGCTAGCGGGTACTACAATGAGCAGTTCTTC
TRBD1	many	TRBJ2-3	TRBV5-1	CASRFTGGADTQYF	TGCGCCAGCAGGTTTACAGGGGGCGCAGATACGCAGTATTTT
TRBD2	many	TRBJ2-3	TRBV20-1	CSARASGGKSDTQYF	TGCAGTGCTAGGGCTAGCGGGGGGAAGTCAGATACGCAGTATTTT
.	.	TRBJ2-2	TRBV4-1	CASSQAENTGELFF	TGCGCCAGCAGCCAAGCAGAGAACACCGGGGAGCTGTTTTTT
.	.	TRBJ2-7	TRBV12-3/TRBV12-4	CASSLRGSNSYEQYF	TGTGCCAGCAGTTTAAGGGGCTCTAATTCCTACGAGCAGTACTTC